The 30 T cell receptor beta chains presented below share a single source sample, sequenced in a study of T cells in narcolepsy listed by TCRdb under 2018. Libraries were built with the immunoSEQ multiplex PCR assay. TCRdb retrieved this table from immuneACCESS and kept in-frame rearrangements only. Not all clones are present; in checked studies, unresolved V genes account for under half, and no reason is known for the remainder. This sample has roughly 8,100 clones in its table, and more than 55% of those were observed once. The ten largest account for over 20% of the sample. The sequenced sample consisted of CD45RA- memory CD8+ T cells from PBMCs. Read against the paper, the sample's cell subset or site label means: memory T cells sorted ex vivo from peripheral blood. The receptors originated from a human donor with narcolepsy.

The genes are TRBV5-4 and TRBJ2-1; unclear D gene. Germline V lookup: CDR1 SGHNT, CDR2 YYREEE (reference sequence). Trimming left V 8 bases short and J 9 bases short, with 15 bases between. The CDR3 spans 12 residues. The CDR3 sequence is CASSTMKPEQFF. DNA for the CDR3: TGTGCCAGTTCTACCATGAAACCTGAGCAGTTCTTC.

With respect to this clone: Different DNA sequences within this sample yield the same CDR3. The CDR3: CASSFGYSYEQYF. In DNA, the CDR3 is TGTGCCAGCAGCTTCGGATACTCCTACGAGCAGTACTTC. The chain joins TRBV5-5 to TRBJ2-7; D is unclear. V shed 2 bases and J shed 0 bases, with 6 bases lying between them. CDR1 is SGHKS, CDR2 YYEKEE, per germline (reference sequence). This CDR3 region has 13 residues.

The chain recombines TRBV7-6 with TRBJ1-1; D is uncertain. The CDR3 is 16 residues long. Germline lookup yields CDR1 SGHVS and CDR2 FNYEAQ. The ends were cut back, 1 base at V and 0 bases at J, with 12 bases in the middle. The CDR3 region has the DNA TGTGCCAGCAGCTTAGAGGCGACTGCCATGAACACTGAAGCTTTCTTT. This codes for CASSLEATAMNTEAFF.

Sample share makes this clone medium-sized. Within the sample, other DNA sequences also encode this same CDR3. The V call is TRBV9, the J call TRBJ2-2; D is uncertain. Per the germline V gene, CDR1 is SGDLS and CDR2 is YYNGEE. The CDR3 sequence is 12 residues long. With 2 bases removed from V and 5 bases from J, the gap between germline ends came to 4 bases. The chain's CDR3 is CASSVSTGELFF. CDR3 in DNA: TGTGCCAGCAGCGTCAGTACCGGGGAGCTGTTTTTT. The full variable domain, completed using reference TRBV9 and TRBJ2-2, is DSGVTQTPKHLITATGQRVTLRCSPRSGDLSVYWYQQSLDQGLQFLIQYYNGEERAKGNILERFSAQQFPDLHSELNLSSLELGDSALYFCASSVSTGELFFGEGSRLTVL.

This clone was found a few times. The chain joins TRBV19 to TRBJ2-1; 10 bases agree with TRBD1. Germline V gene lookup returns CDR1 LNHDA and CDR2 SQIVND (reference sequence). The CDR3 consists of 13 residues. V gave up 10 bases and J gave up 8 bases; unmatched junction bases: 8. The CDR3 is CATDRGSGDEQFF. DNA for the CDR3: TGTGCCACGGACAGGGGGTCGGGGGATGAGCAGTTCTTC.

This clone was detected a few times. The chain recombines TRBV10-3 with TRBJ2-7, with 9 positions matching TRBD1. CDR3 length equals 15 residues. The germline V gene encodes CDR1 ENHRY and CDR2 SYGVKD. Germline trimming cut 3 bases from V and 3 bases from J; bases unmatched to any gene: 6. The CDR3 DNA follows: TGTGCCATCAGTGACCCCGGGACAGGGATCTACGAGCAGTACTTC. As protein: CAISDPGTGIYEQYF.

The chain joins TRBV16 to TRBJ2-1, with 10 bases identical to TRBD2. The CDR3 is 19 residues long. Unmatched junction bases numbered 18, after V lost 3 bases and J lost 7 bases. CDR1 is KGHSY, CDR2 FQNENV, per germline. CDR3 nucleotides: TGTGCCAGCAGCCACGTGATCTTAGCGGGGGGTAAAAAGGAGAATGAGCAGTTCTTC. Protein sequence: CASSHVILAGGKKENEQFF.

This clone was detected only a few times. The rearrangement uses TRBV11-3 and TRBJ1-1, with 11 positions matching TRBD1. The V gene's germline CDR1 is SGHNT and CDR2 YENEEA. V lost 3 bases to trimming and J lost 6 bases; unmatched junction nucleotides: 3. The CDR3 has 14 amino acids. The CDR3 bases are TGTGCCAGCAGCTTCGGACAGGGGGCATCTGAAGCTTTCTTT. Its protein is CASSFGQGASEAFF. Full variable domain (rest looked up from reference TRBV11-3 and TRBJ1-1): EAGVVQSPRYKIIEKKQPVAFWCNPISGHNTLYWYLQNLGQGPELLIRYENEEAVDDSQLPKDRFSAERLKGVDSTLKIQPAELGDSAVYLCASSFGQGASEAFFGQGTRLTVV.

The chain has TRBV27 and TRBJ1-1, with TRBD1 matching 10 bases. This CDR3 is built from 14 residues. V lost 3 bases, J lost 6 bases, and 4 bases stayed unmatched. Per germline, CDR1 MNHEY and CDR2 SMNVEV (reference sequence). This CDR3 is CASSFGTGDAEAFF. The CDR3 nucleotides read TGTGCCAGCAGTTTCGGGACAGGGGACGCTGAAGCTTTCTTT.

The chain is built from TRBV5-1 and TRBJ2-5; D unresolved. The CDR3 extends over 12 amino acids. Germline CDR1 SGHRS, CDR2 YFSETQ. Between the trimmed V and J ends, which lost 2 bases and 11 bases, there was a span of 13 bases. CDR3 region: CASSFLNRTQYF. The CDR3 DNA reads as TGCGCCAGCAGCTTTTTAAATCGCACGCAGTACTTC.

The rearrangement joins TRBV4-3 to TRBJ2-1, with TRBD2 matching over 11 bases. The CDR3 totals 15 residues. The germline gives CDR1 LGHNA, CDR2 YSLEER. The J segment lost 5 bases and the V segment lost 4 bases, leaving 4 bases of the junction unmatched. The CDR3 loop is CASSPSGLADNEQFF. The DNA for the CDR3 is TGCGCCAGCAGCCCCTCGGGACTAGCGGACAATGAGCAGTTCTTC.

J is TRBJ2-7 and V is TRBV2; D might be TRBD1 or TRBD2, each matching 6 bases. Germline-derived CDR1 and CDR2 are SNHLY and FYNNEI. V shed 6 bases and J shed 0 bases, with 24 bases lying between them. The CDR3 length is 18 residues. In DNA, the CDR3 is TGTGCCAGCAGCTCTAGGGGGATAGGGGGGCCTAACTCCTACGAGCAGTACTTC. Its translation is CASSSRGIGGPNSYEQYF.

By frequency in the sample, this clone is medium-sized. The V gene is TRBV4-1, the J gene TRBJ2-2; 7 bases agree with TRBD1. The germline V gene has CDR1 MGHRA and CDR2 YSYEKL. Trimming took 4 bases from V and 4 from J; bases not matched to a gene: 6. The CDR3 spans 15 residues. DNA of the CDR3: TGCGCCAGCAGCCGGTTACAGGGGATCACCGGGGAGCTGTTTTTT. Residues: CASSRLQGITGELFF.

CDR3 coding DNA: TGTGCCAGCAGCCTCGCCTATAATTCACCCCTCCACTTT. Its protein product is CASSLAYNSPLHF. The V and J genes are TRBV11-3 and TRBJ1-6, with D hard to call. Per germline, CDR1 SGHNT and CDR2 YENEEA. This CDR3 comprises 13 residues. V lost 5 bases and J 2 bases, leaving 4 bases between the germline ends.

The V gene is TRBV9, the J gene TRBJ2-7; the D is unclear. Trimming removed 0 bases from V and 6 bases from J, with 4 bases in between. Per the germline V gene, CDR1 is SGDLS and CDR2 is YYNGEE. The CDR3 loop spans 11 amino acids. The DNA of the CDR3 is TGTGCCAGCAGCGTAGATGGCGAGCAGTACTTC. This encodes CASSVDGEQYF.

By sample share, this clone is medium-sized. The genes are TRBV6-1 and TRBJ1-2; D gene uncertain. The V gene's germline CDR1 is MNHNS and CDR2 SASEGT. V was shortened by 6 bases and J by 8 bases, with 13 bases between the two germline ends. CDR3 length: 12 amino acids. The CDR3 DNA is TGTGCCAGCAGCCTCCCCGGACGAGGCTACACCTTC. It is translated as CASSLPGRGYTF.

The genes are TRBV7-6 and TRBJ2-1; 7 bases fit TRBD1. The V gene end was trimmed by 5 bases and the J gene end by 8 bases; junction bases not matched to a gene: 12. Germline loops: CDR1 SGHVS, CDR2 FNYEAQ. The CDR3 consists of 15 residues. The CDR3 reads CASSQTGALYDEQFF. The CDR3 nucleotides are TGTGCCAGCAGCCAAACAGGGGCGTTGTACGATGAGCAGTTCTTC.

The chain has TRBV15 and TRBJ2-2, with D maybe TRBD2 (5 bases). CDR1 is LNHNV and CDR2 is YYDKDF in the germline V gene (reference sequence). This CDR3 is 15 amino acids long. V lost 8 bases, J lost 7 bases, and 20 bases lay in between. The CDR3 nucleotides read TGTGCCACCTCTGCCCGAGCCGGGGATAGCGGGGAGCTGTTTTTT. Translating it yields CATSARAGDSGELFF.

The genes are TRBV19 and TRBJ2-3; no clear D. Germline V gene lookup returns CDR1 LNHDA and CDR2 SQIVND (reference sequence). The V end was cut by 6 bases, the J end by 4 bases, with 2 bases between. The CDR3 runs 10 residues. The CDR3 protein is CASRSDTQYF. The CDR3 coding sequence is TGTGCCAGTAGATCAGATACGCAGTATTTT.

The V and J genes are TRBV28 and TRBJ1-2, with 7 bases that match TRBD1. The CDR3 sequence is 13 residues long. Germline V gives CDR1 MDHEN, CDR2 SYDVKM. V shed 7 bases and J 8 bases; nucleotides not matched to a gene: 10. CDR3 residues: CASNPGGSQGYTF. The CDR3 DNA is TGTGCCAGCAACCCAGGGGGGTCTCAAGGCTACACCTTC.

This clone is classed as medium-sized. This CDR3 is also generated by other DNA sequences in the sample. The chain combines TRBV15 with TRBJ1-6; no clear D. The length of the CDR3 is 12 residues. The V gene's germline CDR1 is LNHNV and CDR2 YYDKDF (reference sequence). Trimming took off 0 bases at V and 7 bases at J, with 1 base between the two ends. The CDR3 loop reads CATSRENSPLHF. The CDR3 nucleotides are TGTGCCACCAGCAGAGAGAATTCACCCCTCCACTTT.

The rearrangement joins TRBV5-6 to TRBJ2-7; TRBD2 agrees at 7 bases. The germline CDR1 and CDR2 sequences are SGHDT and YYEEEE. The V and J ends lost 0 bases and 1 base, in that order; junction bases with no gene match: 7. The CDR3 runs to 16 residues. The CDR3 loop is CASSLAGGLKSYEQYF. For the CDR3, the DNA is TGTGCCAGCAGCTTGGCCGGGGGACTAAAGTCCTACGAGCAGTACTTC. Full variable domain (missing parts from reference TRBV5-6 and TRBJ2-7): DAGVTQSPTHLIKTRGQQVTLRCSPKSGHDTVSWYQQALGQGPQFIFQYYEEEERQRGNFPDRFSGHQFPNYSSELNVNALLLGDSALYLCASSLAGGLKSYEQYFGPGTRLTVT.

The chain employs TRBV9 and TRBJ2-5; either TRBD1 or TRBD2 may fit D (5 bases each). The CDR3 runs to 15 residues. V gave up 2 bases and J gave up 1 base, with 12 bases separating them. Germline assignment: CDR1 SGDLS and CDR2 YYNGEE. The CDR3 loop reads CASSVSGTRQETQYF. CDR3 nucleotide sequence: TGTGCCAGCAGCGTCTCCGGGACCCGCCAAGAGACCCAGTACTTC.

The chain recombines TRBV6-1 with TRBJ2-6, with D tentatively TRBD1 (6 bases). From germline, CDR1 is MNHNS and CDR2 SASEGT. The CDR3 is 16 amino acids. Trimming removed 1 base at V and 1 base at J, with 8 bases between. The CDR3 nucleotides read TGTGCCAGCAGTGAAGAACAGGGTTCTGGGGCCAACGTCCTGACTTTC. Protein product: CASSEEQGSGANVLTF.

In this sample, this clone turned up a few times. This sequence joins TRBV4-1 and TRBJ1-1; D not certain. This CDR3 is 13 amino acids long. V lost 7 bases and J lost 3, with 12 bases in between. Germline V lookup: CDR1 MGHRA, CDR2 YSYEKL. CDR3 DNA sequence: TGCGCCAGCAATCTGGGAGTCGACACTGAAGCTTTCTTT. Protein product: CASNLGVDTEAFF.

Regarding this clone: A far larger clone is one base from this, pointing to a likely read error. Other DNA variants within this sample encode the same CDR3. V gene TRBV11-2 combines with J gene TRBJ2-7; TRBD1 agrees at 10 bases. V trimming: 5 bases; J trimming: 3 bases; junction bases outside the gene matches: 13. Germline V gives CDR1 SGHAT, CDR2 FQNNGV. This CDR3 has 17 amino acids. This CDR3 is CASSQDLGTGVVYEQYF. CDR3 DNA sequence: TGTGCCAGCAGCCAAGATCTGGGGACAGGGGTAGTCTACGAGCAGTACTTC.

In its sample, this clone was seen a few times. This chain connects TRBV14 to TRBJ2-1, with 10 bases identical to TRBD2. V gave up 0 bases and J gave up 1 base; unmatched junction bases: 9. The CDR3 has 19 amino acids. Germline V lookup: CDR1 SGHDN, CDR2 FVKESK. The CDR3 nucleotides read TGTGCCAGCAGCCAAGAAGGACTAGCGGTACCGAGATCCTACAATGAGCAGTTCTTC. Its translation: CASSQEGLAVPRSYNEQFF.

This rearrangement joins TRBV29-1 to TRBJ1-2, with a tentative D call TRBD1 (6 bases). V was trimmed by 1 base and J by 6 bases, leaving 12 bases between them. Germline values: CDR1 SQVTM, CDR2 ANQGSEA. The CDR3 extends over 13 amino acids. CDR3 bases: TGCAGCGTTGAAGCGGGGGGGGCGCATGGCTACACCTTC. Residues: CSVEAGGAHGYTF.

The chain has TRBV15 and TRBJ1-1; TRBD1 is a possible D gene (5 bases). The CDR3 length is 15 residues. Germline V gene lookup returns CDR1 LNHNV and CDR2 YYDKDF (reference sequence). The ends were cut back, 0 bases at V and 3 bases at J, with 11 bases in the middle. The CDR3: CATSRDWGLDTEAFF. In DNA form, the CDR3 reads TGTGCCACCAGCAGAGATTGGGGGTTGGACACTGAAGCTTTCTTT.

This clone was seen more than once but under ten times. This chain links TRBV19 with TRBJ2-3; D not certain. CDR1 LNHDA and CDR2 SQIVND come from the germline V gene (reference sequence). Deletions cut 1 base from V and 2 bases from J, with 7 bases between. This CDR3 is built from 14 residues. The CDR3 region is CASSIVHYTDTQYF. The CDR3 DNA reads TGTGCCAGTAGTATAGTTCACTACACAGATACGCAGTATTTT. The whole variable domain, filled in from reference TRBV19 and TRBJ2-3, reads DGGITQSPKYLFRKEGQNVTLSCEQNLNHDAMYWYRQDPGQGLRLIYYSQIVNDFQKGDIAEGYSVSREKKESFPLTVTSAQKNPTAFYLCASSIVHYTDTQYFGPGTRLTVL.